These 3 T cell receptor beta chains share one sample of origin, sequenced in a study of early stage breast cancer tumors (dated by TCRdb to the late 2010s). The method was the immunoSEQ multiplex PCR assay. TCRdb's version of the immuneACCESS table is confined to in-frame rearrangements and falls short of the full clone set. An unresolved V gene accounts for under half of the shortfall where checked; the remainder is of unknown origin. For this sample the table gives around 40,000 clones, of which roughly 72% were detected only once. Roughly 7.4% of the sample comes from the top ten. Sequenced input: blood. These TCRs come from a person in their 60s with breast cancer.

A single count supports this clone. The J gene is TRBJ2-3, the V gene TRBV6-1; tentative D call: TRBD2 (7 bases). Trimming shortened V by 11 bases and J by 3 bases, and 21 bases separated the two germline ends. This CDR3 comprises 15 residues. The germline CDR1 and CDR2 sequences are MNHNS and SASEGT. For the CDR3, the DNA is TGTGCCGGGGGCGGGGGCCGCGGCCGTACAGATACGCAGTATTTT. Translating it yields CAGGGGRGRTDTQYF.

This clone was found a few times. This chain connects TRBV6-6 to TRBJ1-2, with D perhaps TRBD1 (6 bases). Germline assignment: CDR1 MNHNY and CDR2 SVGAGI (reference sequence). CDR3 length equals 16 residues. Trimming took off 0 bases at V and 3 bases at J, with 14 bases between the two ends. For the CDR3, the DNA is TGTGCCAGCAGTTACTCGCTGGGGGGGGCCTACTATGGCTACACCTTC. Translating gives CASSYSLGGAYYGYTF.

V usage is TRBV28 and J usage is TRBJ1-1, with D possibly being TRBD1 (5 bases). Germline V gene lookup returns CDR1 MDHEN and CDR2 SYDVKM. The V end lost 3 bases, the J end lost 10 bases, and 9 bases lay between the germline ends. The CDR3 is made up of 11 amino acids. The CDR3 reads CASSLRQRAFF. The DNA for the CDR3 is TGTGCCAGCAGTTTGCGACAGAGAGCTTTCTTT.